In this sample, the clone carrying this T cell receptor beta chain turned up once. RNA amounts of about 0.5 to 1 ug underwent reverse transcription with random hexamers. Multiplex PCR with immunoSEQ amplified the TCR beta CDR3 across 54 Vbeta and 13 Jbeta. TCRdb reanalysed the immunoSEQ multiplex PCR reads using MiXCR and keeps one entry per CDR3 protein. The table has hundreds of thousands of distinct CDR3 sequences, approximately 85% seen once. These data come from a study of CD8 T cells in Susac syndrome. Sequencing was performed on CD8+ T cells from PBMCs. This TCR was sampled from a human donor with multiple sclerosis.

The CDR3 reads CASSYATLEQTQYF. The DNA for the CDR3 is TGTGCCAGCTCATATGCGACCCTCGAACAGACCCAGTACTTC. The chain is built from TRBV18 and TRBJ2-5; D uncertain. Germline V gene sequence: CDR1 KGHSH, CDR2 LQKENI. Trimming stripped 5 bases from V and 6 bases from J, with 16 bases between. The CDR3 consists of 14 residues.